The 2 T cell receptor beta chains below come from one sample, sequenced in a study of Ad26.COV2.S vaccination and SARS-CoV-2 variants (dated by TCRdb to about 2021). This specimen's treatment or condition label, interpreted: around 19 received Ad26.COV2.S at low or high dose, single or two shots; about 5 received placebo; per-sample allocation not given. For vaccine and placebo recipients, repertoires were sequenced using samples collected on day 63 after the first injection. The library was produced with the immunoSEQ multiplex PCR assay. Here the immuneACCESS table is served through TCRdb, limited to in-frame sequences with V and J called. Missing clones are a known gap in these copies; in checked studies unresolved V genes cover under half, and the rest lacks a known reason. The sample profile shows around 300,000 clones; approximately 90% of them were found once. The ten largest clones capture about 4.6% of the sample.

The source was peripheral blood, collected in a trial of Ad26.COV2.S vaccine versus placebo. The receptor set was obtained from a person aged 18-65 years who received the Ad26.COV2.S COVID-19 vaccine or a placebo.

In nucleotides, the CDR3 is TGTGCCAGTAGAGTCCTACACCGGAGTAACACTGAAGCTTTCTTT. Translated: CASRVLHRSNTEAFF. J is TRBJ1-1 and V is TRBV19; unclear D gene. The germline V gene encodes CDR1 LNHDA and CDR2 SQIVND (reference sequence). This CDR3 is built from 15 residues. V gave up 6 bases and J gave up 2 bases, with 16 bases separating them. The complete variable domain, with remaining parts taken from reference TRBV19 and TRBJ1-1, reads DGGITQSPKYLFRKEGQNVTLSCEQNLNHDAMYWYRQDPGQGLRLIYYSQIVNDFQKGDIAEGYSVSREKKESFPLTVTSAQKNPTAFYLCASRVLHRSNTEAFFGQGTRLTVV.

The rearrangement uses TRBV6-6 and TRBJ1-5, with D possibly matching TRBD1 (6 bases). Germline V CDR1 and CDR2: MNHNY, SVGAGI (reference sequence). V lost 6 bases and J lost 6, with 15 bases in between. This CDR3 contains 14 residues. CDR3 DNA: TGTGCCAGCAGAGCAGGGGTTCGCAGTCAGCCCCAGCATTTT. Its translation: CASRAGVRSQPQHF.